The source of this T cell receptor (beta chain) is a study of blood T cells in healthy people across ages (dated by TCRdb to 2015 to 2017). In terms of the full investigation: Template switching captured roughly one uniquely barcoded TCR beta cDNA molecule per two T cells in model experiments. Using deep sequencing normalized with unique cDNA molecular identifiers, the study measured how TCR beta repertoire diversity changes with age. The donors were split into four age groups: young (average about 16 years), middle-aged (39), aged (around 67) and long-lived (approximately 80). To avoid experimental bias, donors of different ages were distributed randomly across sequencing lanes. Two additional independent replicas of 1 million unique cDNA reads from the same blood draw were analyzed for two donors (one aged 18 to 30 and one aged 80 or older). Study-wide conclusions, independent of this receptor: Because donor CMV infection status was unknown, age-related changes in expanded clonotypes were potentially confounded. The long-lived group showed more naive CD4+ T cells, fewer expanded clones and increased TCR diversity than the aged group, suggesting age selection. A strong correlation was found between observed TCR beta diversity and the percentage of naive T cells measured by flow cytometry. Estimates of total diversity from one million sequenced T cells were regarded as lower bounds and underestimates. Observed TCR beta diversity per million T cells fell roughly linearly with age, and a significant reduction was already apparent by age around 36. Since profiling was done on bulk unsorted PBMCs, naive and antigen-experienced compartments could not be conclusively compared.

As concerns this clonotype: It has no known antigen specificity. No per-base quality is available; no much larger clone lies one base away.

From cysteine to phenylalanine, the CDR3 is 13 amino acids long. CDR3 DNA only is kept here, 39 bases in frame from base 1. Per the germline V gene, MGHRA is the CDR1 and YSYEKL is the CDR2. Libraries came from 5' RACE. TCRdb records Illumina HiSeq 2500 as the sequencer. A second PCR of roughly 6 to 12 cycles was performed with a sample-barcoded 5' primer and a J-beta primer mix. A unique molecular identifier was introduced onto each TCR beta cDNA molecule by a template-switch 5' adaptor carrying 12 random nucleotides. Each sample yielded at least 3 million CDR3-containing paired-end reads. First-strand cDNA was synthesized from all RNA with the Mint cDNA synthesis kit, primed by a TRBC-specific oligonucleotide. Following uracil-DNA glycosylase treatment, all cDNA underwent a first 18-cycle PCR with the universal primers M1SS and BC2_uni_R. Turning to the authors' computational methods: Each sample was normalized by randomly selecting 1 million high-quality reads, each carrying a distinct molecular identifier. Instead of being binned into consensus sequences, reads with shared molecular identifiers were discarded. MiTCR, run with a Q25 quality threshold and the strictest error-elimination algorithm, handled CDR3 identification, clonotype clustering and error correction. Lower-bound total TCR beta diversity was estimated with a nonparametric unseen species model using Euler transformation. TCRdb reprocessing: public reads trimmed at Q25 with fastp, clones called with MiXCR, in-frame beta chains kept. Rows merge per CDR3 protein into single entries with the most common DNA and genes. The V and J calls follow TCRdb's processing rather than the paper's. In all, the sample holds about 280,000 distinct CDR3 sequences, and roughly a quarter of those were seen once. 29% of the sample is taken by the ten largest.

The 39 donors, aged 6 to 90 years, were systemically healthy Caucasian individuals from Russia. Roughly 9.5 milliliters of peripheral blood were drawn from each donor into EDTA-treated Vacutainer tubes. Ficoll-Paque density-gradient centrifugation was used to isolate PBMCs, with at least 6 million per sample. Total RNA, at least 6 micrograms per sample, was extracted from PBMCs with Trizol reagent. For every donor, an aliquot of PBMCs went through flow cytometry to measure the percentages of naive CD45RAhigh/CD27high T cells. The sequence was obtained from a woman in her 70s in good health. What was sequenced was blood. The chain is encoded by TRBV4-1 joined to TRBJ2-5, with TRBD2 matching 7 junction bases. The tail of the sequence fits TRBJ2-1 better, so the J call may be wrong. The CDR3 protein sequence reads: CASSQGLAHEQFF. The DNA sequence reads TGCGCCAGCAGCCAAGGACTAGCCCATGAGCAGTTCTTC.